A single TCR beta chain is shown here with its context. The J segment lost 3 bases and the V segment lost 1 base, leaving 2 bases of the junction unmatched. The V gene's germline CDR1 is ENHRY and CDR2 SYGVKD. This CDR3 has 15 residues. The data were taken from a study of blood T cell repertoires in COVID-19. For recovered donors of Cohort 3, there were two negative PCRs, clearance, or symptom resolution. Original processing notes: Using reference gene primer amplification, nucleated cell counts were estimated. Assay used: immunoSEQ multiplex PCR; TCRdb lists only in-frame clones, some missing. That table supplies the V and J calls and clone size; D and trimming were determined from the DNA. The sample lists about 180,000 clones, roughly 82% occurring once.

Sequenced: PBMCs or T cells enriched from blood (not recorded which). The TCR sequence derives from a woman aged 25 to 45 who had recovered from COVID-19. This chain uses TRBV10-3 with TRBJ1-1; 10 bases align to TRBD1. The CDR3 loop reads CAISEFGTGDTEAFF. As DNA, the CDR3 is TGTGCCATCAGTGAGTTCGGGACAGGGGACACTGAAGCTTTCTTT.